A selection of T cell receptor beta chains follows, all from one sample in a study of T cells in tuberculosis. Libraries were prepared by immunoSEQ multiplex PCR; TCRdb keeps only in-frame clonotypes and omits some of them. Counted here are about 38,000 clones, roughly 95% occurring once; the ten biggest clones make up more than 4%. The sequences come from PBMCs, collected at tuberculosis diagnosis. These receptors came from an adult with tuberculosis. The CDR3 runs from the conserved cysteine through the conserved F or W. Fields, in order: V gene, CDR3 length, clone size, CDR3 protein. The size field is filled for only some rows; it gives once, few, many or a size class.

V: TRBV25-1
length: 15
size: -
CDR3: CASSERMTGVSGYTF

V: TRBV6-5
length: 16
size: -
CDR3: CASSYSRQGAGDTQYF

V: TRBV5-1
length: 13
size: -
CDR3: CASSLTNGNEQFF

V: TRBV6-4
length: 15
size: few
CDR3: CASSAVSGGPYEQYF

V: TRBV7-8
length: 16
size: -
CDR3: CASSRQNRGGSGSQHF

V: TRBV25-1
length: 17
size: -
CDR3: CASSEPGRGVAKNIQYF

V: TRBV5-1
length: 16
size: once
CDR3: CASSPGTGDSNQPQHF

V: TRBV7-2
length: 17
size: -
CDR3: CASSPRAGFNGNQPQHF

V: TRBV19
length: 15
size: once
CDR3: CASSIGRGFSQPQHF

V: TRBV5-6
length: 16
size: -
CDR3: CASRRRQTSYNSPLHF

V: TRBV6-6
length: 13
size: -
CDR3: CASSRRDSYEQYF

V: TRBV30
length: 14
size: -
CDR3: CARRISRGTIGYTF

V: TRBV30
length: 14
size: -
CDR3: CAWSRPGTVNTIYF

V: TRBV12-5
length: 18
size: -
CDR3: CASGTERKDREAGSPLHF

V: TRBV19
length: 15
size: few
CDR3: CSSAPSGPGTGELFF

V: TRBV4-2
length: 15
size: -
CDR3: CASSHSTGRETEAFF

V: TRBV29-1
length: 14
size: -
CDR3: CSTGGAKRWETQYF

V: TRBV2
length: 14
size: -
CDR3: CASRDSGGGNKVHF

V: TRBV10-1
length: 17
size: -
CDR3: CASSRSGTSGGFNEQFF

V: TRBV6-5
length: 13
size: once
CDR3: CASISGGRTEAFF

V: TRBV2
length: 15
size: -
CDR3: CASSGTGGYTDTQYF

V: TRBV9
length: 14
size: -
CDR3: CASSVGLRGETQYF

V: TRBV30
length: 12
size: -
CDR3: CAWSVLGSEQYF

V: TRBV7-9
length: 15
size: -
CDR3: CASSFFPSISEKLFF

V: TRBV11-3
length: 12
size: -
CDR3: CASSDRIYEQYF

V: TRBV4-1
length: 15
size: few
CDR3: CASSQPRQGQSEAFF

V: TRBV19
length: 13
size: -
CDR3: CASSEGLNTEAFF

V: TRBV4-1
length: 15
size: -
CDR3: CASSQPTGLNTEAFF

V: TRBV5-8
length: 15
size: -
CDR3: CASILPRGRSYEQYF

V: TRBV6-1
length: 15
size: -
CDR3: CASSGTGRATGELFF

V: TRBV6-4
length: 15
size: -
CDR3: CASSDASGGFDEQFF

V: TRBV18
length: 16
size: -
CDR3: CASSLNAGGAGDTQYF

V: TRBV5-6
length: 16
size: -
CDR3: CASSLGQRQVDTEAFF

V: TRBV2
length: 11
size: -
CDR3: CASSEIGEWYF

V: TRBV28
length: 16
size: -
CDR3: CASSLRLAGGPDTQYF

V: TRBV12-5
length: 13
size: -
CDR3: CASGLGGRSEAFF

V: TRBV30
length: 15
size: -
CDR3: CAWSGGAVSSYEQYF

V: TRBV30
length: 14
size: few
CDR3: CAWRGGQGGDEQFF

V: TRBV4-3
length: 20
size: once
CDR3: CASSQVGTGNRPSYNSPLHF